This entry is about one TCR beta chain. Deep-level running was used for the assay. In the original workflow: In the immunoSEQ data, sequences were junction-only and lacked quality scores, so filtering differed. Method: immunoSEQ multiplex PCR; TCRdb's copy keeps in-frame clones and lacks some. V and J calls and clone size are as listed in that table; D and trimming were resolved from the DNA. The repertoire includes some 2,000,000 clones, approximately 94% of them detected once, and roughly 1% sits in the top ten. These data belong to a study of shared clonotypes between healthy human individuals. Trimming stripped 3 bases from V and 2 bases from J, with 15 bases between. The CDR3 runs 16 residues. Germline V gene sequence: CDR1 SGHRS, CDR2 YFSETQ. Terminally differentiated effector memory CD45RA+ cells were excluded by CCR7 positive selection of CD45RO-negative cells. Recent acute infections and vaccinations were absent in the healthy HIV-negative adult donors. Only Caucasian adults living in Nashville, Tennessee served as donors.

The source is a man aged 18-30 years in good health. The sequenced sample was naive CD8+ T cells sorted from blood. The rearrangement uses TRBV5-1 and TRBJ2-1; weak D call: TRBD2 (6 bases). The CDR3 coding sequence is TGCGCCAGCAGCTGGCCTTTAGCGGACACCTACAATGAGCAGTTCTTC. Translating gives CASSWPLADTYNEQFF.